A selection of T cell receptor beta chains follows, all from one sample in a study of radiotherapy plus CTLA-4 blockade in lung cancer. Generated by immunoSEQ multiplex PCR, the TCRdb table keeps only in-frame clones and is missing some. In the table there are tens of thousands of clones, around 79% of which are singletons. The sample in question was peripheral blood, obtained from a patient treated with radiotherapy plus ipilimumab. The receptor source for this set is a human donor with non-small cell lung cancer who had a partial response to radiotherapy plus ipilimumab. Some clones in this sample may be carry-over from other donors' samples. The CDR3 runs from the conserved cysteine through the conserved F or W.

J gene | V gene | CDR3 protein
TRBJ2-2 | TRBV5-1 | CASSLGDRENGELFF
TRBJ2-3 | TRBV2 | CASSRADRVGTDTQYF
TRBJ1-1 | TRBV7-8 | CASSLALGVNTEAFF
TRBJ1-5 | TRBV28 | CASSLTGNQPQHF
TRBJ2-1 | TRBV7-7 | CASSFQQGDEQFF
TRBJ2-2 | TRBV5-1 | CASSSTPGQPTGELFF
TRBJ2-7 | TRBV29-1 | CSVYTGTNAYEQYF
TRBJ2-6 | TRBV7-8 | CASSVNRDSLTNVLTF
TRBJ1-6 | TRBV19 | CASNHEVVGSPLHF
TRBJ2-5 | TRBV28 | CASSRTGPQETQYF
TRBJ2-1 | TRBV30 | CAWMGGVHEQFF
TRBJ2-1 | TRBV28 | CASSPLARGQFF
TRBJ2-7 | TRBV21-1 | CASSKVGRGVAYEQYF
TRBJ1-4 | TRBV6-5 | CASSGPGQGAEKLFF
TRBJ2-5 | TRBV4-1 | CASSATGLFETQYF
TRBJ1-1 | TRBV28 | CASRLAGTLDEAFF
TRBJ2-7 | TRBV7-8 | CASRLAESYEQYF
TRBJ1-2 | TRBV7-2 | CASSKDSTNYGYTF
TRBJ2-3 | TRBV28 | CASSETSGSIRADTQYF
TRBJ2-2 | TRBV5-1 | CASSSGNTGELFF
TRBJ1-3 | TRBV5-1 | CASSSAGQGNTIYF
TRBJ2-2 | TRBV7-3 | CASSAGGNTGELFF
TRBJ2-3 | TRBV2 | CASISGQFTDTQYF
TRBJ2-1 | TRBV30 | CAWSSRDSKNEQFF
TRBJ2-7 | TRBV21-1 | CAREGPSNYEQYF
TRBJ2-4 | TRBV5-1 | CASSLVGAGGNIQYF
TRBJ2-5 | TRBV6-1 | CASSEVRVQTQYF
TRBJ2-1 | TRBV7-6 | CASSLLASYNEQFF
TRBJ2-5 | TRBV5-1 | CASSRLAGVIQETQYF
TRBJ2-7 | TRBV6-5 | CASSASPGYEQYF
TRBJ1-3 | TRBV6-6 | CASGRGVSSGNTIYF
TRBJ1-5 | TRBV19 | CASRSRQGANQPQHF
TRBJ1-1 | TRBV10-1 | CASSESGQGGGREAFF
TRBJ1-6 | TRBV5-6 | CASGDSRISNSPLHF
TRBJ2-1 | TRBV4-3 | CASSKRGRGNEQFF
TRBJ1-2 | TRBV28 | CASSLYRGRNGYTF
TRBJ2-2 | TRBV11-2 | CASSLGGTGELFF
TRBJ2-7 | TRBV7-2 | CASTNIAGDQYEQYF
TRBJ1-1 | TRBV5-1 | CASSFSGKNTEAFF
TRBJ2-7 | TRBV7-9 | CASRLVGAGGSYEQYF